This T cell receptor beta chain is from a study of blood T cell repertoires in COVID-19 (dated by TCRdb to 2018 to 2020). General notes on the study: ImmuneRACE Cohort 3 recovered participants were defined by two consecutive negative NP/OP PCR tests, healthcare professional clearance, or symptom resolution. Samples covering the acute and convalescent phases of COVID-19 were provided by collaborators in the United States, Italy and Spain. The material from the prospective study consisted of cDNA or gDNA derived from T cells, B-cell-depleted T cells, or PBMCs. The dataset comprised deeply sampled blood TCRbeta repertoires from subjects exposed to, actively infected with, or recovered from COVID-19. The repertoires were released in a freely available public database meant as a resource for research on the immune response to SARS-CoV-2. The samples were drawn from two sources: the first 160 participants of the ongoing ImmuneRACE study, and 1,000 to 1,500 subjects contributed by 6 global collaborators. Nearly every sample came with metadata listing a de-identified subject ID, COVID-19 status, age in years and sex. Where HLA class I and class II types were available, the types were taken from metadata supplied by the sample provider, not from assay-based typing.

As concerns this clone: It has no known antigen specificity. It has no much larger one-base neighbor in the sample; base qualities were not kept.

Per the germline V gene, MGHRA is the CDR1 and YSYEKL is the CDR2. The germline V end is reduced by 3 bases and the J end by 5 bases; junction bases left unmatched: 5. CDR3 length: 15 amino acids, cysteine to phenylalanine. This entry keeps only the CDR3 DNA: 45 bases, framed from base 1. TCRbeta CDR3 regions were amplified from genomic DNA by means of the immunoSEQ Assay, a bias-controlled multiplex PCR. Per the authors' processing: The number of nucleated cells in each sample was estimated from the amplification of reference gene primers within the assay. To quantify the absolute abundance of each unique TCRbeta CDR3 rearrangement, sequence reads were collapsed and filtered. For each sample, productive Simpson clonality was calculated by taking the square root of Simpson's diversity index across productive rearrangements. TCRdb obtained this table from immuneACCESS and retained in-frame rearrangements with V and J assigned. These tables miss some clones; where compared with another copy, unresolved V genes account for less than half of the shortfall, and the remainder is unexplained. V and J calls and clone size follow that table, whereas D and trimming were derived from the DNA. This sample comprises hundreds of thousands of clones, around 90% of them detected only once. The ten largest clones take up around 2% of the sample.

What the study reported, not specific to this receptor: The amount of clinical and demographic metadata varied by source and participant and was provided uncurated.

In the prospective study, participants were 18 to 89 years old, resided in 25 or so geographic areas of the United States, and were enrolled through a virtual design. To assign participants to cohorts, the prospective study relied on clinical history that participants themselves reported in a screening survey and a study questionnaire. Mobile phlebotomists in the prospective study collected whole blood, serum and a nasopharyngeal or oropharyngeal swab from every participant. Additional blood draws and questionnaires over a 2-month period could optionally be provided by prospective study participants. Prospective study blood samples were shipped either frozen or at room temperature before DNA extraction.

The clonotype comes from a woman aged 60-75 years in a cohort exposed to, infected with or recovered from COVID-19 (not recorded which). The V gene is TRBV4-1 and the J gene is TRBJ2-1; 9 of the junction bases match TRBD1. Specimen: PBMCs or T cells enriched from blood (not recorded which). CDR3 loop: CASSQSDRGHNEQFF. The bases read TGCGCCAGCAGCCAGTCGGACAGGGGCCACAATGAGCAGTTCTTC.